This T cell receptor (beta chain) was captured by sequencing in a study of shared clonotypes between healthy human individuals (dated by TCRdb to 2020 to 2021). Notes on the research overall: The cohort included three men and a couple of women between 18 and 49 years of age. To increase sequencing depth and limit assay-specific biases, different laboratories used diverse techniques to prepare libraries and sequence TCR repertoires. Leukapheresis yielded between about 0.8 and 9.5 billion PBMCs per donor. For each donor, CD4 naive and CD4 memory were each run on three plates, CD8 naive on two plates, and CD8 memory on one plate. Blood TCR repertoires of roughly 5 healthy adults were deeply sequenced to estimate repertoire size and the extent of clonotype sharing between individuals.

For the CD8 naive samples, CD45RO-negative cells were positively selected for CCR7, yielding a CD45RA+CCR7+ population from which TemRA cells were excluded. The donors were healthy, HIV-negative adults with no recently reported acute infections or vaccinations. Every donor was a Caucasian adult living in Nashville, Tennessee, USA. After blood collection by leukapheresis, PBMCs were isolated using Ficoll-Histopaque density gradient centrifugation and then cryopreserved in the vapor phase of liquid nitrogen. Analytical flow cytometry was used to check the purity and quantity of each magnetically sorted T cell population. Genomic DNA was isolated from each sorted fraction and quantified by UV absorbance on a Nanodrop 2000c. The CDR1 and CDR2 encoded by the germline V gene (reference sequence) are LNHDA and SQIVND. Deletion took 6 bases off V and 4 bases off J, with a span of 15 bases between the germline ends. The CDR3 measures 14 amino acids from cysteine to phenylalanine. The entry retains the CDR3 DNA only, 42 bases that are in frame from base 1.

What the study reported, not specific to this receptor: The small number of donors limited the genetic and exposure-history diversity represented. Pairwise subsampling indicated that sequencing depth was expected to affect the degree of clonotype sharing among donors. Only blood was sampled, and tissue TCR repertoires likely differ from those in blood. Compared with non-shared clonotypes, the clonotypes found in all four sorted-subset donors had higher generation probabilities. Approximately 5% of naive CD4, around 4% of naive CD8, 2.3% of memory CD4, and less than 0.45% of memory CD8 clonotypes were shared across several donors. Even with the large sequencing depth, rarefaction of the sorted-subset datasets indicated that sequencing was incomplete. Naive subsets generally had larger estimated clonotype richness than memory subsets did.

About this clone itself: The specificity of this receptor is unknown. No clone much larger than this one lies a single base away; base qualities are absent.

Using the deep immunoSEQ assay, TCR CDR3 regions were amplified from genomic DNA by multiplex PCR. For each cell subset, the extracted genomic DNA was distributed evenly across all wells of several immunoSEQ 96-well plates, and each plate served as one replicate. For sorted subsets, around 0.2 ug of genomic DNA, equivalent to around 31,000 T cell genomes, went into each replicate PCR. The purified libraries were quantified using a Qubit 3.0 fluorometer, sized with a Bioanalyzer 2100, and then quantified again using the KAPA Library Quantification kit. A separate single-read 150-cycle Illumina NextSeq 550 flow cell was used to sequence each immunoSEQ 96-well plate. On the study's bioinformatics: Because the immunoSEQ output held only junctional sequences and lacked quality scores, the filtering could not match the filtering applied to full-length reads. Sequences were annotated with PyIR, a Python wrapper for IgBLAST v1.9, and V/J genes and CDR3 were assigned using IMGT germline references. Reads were filtered out if the reads had weak V/J assignments (E-value above 1e-6), no CDR3, stop codons, out-of-frame junctions, or ambiguous translated residues. A V3J clonotype was defined by an identical inferred V gene, J gene, and CDR3 amino acid sequence. Percentage overlap between repertoires was calculated by dividing the number of shared unique clonotypes by the size of the smaller repertoire. RTK rarefaction, the Chao1 estimator, and Recon v2.1 estimates of unobserved clonotypes were used to assess repertoire richness. For all TCRbeta clonotypes obtained by the gDNA method from a few donors, generation probabilities were computed with OLGA. Here the immuneACCESS table is served through TCRdb, limited to in-frame sequences with V and J called. Missing clones are a known gap in these copies; in checked studies unresolved V genes cover under half, and the rest lacks a known reason. That table supplies the V and J calls and clone size; D and trimming were determined from the DNA. Counted in this sample were around 2,000,000 clones; approximately 94% of them appeared once. The ten largest clones take up 1.5% to 2% of the sample.

The receptor comes from a man aged 18 to 29 in good health. Some clones in this sample may be carry-over from other donors' samples. Sequencing was done on a sample of naive CD8+ T cells from PBMCs. The sample's cell subset or site label is to be understood as: CD45RA+CCR7+. The rearrangement combines TRBV19 with TRBJ1-2, with the D gene call left open. CDR3 reads: CASRVASTSYGYTF. The DNA is TGTGCCAGTAGGGTCGCATCGACAAGCTATGGCTACACCTTC.